This T cell receptor beta chain stems from a study of early T cells in non-severe SARS-CoV-2 infection. Study context: The chains were unpaired, and the sequenced material was bulk RNA from unsorted whole blood.

Study-level points and caveats: VDJdb matching skewed toward anti-spike CD8 responses, missing private and CD4 specificities.

Unique molecular identifier tags were affixed to discrete cDNA molecules. TCRdb reprocessed the 5' RACE reads via MiXCR and lists one record per CDR3 protein. The sample includes 43,000 or so distinct CDR3 sequences, about 7% of them seen just once. This clonotype was counted ten times or more. Its antigen is undetermined. Germline CDR1 is KGHDR and CDR2 is SFDVKD. The CDR3 runs 15 residues. J gave up 3 bases and V 5 bases, and 4 bases lay outside the gene matches. The sequencing input was whole blood. The origin of this receptor is an adult who was a healthcare worker with PCR-confirmed SARS-CoV-2 infection or an uninfected control (not recorded which). The genes are TRBV24-1 and TRBJ2-3; 10 bases map to TRBD1. CDR3 coding DNA: TGTGCCACCAGTGCGGGACAGGGGAGAACAGATACGCAGTATTTT. This encodes CATSAGQGRTDTQYF.